These 19 T cell receptor beta chains were all obtained from the same sample, sequenced in a study of T cell repertoires in cytomegalovirus infection (dated by TCRdb to between 2018 and 2021). The sample's treatment or condition label, decoded: in vitro stimulation with specific CMV peptide epitopes to enrich CMV-specific T cells. Antigen specificity for these receptors is unknown. The sequencer listed for this sample is Illumina HiSeq 1500. TCRdb itself trimmed the public reads at Q25 with fastp, ran MiXCR and retained productive beta chains. For every CDR3 protein sequence, its rows merge into one entry that carries the most common genes and DNA. The sample table records about 890,000 distinct CDR3 sequences; around 31% of these occur just once. About 14% of the sample goes to the ten largest clones. The sample here was cultured CD8+ T cells from PBMCs, taken from culture after CMV antigen stimulation. Receptor source: a human donor in good health (CMV status not recorded). Some clones in this sample may be carry-over from other donors' samples.

The chain is built from TRBV6-5 and TRBJ2-3; no firm D call. Trimming took 0 bases from V and 5 from J, leaving 12 bases between them. Germline loops: CDR1 MNHEY, CDR2 SVGAGI. This CDR3 has 15 residues. The CDR3 loop is CASSYSNYEVDTQYF. The CDR3 coding sequence is TGTGCCAGCAGTTACTCGAACTACGAGGTAGATACGCAGTATTTT.

The V and J genes are TRBV6-6 and TRBJ2-5; D ambiguous. The length of the CDR3 is 14 residues. The germline V gene encodes CDR1 MNHNY and CDR2 SVGAGI (reference sequence). The V gene lost 5 bases and the J gene lost 3 bases, with 13 bases spanning the gap. In DNA form, the CDR3 reads TGTGCCAGCAGTCCATTGATGAATAAAGAGACCCAGTACTTC. This gives the protein CASSPLMNKETQYF.

This clonotype was observed a handful of times. The rearrangement joins TRBV19 to TRBJ2-1; D uncertain. The CDR3 runs to 15 residues. Germline-derived CDR1 and CDR2 are LNHDA and SQIVND (reference sequence). V was trimmed by 1 base and J by 2 bases, leaving 9 bases between them. CDR3 coding DNA: TGTGCCAGTAGTATAGTCCCGGAAACCTACAATGAGCAGTTCTTC. Translation: CASSIVPETYNEQFF.

This chain links TRBV5-5 with TRBJ2-2, with 9 bases identical to TRBD1. J gave up 5 bases and V 4 bases, and 6 bases lay outside the gene matches. Per the germline V gene, CDR1 is SGHKS and CDR2 is YYEKEE (reference sequence). CDR3 length equals 15 residues. CDR3 region: CASSPRDRETGELFF. CDR3 coding DNA: TGTGCCAGCAGCCCCAGGGACAGGGAGACCGGGGAGCTGTTTTTT.

This clonotype was counted only a few times. CDR3 sequence reads: CASALGMITEAFF. As DNA, the CDR3 is TGTGCCAGCGCTCTTGGAATGATCACTGAAGCTTTCTTT. The gene calls are TRBV25-1 and TRBJ1-1; no firm D call. Germline V gives CDR1 MGHDK, CDR2 SYGVNS. Trimming stripped 8 bases from V and 4 bases from J, with 14 bases between. The CDR3 contains 13 residues.

This clonotype was recorded a few times. The chain couples TRBV7-9 to TRBJ1-1; D may be TRBD1 (6 bases). CDR1 is SEHNR and CDR2 is FQNEAQ in the germline V gene (reference sequence). The CDR3 spans 13 residues. Trimming took off 9 bases at V and 5 bases at J, with 16 bases between the two ends. The CDR3 nucleotides are TGTGCCAGTAGGGGGTATGAGTCGACTGAAGCTTTCTTT. Its protein is CASRGYESTEAFF.

The chain couples TRBV11-1 to TRBJ2-2, with D tentatively TRBD2 (6 bases). The CDR3 loop spans 15 amino acids. The V end was cut by 8 bases, the J end by 1 base, with 14 bases between. Germline V lookup: CDR1 SGHAT, CDR2 FQDESV (reference sequence). Written as DNA, the CDR3 is TGTGCCAGCTCACGGGGGTACAAGAACACCGGGGAGCTGTTTTTT. Protein sequence: CASSRGYKNTGELFF.

In its sample, this clonotype was seen a few times. The chain is built from TRBV7-2 and TRBJ2-7; TRBD2 matches at 10 bases. The CDR3 runs to 19 residues. The germline gives CDR1 SGHTA, CDR2 FQGNSA. Trimming cost V 1 base and J 7 bases; bases outside gene matches: 19. As DNA, the CDR3 is TGTGCCAGCAGCTTAGTACCGGTCTTAGCGGGGGGCCCTCGGGAGGAGCAGTACTTC. Translating it yields CASSLVPVLAGGPREEQYF.

The chain links TRBV29-1 to TRBJ2-4; D possibly corresponds to TRBD1 (6 bases). The germline CDR1 and CDR2 sequences are SQVTM and ANQGSEA. V lost 1 base, J lost 0 bases, and 10 bases lay in between. The CDR3 totals 15 residues. The CDR3 sequence is CSVEGPGVAKNIQYF. The CDR3 DNA sequence: TGCAGCGTTGAAGGGCCAGGGGTAGCCAAAAACATTCAGTACTTC.

This clonotype was seen only a few times. V usage is TRBV7-9 and J usage is TRBJ1-5; D is unclear. There are 14 residues in the CDR3. The germline gives CDR1 SEHNR, CDR2 FQNEAQ (reference sequence). Trimming took off 3 bases at V and 7 bases at J, with 13 bases between the two ends. The CDR3 region has the DNA TGTGCCAGCAGCTTTGAAGGGAGTGGACAGCCCCAGCATTTT. This sequence encodes CASSFEGSGQPQHF.

The V call is TRBV9, the J call TRBJ2-7; 9 nucleotides line up with TRBD2. The germline CDR1 and CDR2 sequences are SGDLS and YYNGEE. The CDR3 extends over 17 amino acids. Trimming took 1 base from V and 2 from J; bases not matched to a gene: 10. The CDR3 sequence: CASSVLSRGGPTYEQYV. The CDR3 DNA sequence: TGTGCCAGCAGCGTACTCTCGCGGGGGGGTCCTACCTACGAGCAGTACGTC.

The chain joins TRBV27 to TRBJ1-5, with a possible D match to TRBD1 (6 bases). Germline-derived CDR1 and CDR2 are MNHEY and SMNVEV (reference sequence). CDR3 length: 17 amino acids. Trimming removed 3 bases at V and 0 bases at J, with 15 bases between. CDR3 loop: CASSFFGTRYSNQPQHF. The CDR3 DNA reads TGTGCCAGCAGTTTTTTCGGGACACGCTATAGCAATCAGCCCCAGCATTTT.

This clonotype came up a few times. V gene TRBV6-2 or TRBV6-3 combines with J gene TRBJ2-1, with 8 bases matching TRBD1. V lost 3 bases and J lost 13; bases outside the gene matches: 11. From germline, CDR1 is MNHEY and CDR2 SVGEGT. CDR3 length: 14 residues. CDR3 region: CASSYSGGGTGQFF. CDR3 in DNA: TGTGCCAGCAGTTATAGTGGTGGGGGGACAGGTCAGTTCTTC.

This chain links TRBV5-8 with TRBJ2-1; D unclear. This CDR3 comprises 13 residues. V gave up 0 bases and J gave up 8 bases, with 9 bases separating them. The V gene's germline CDR1 is SGHTS and CDR2 YDEGEE. CDR3 nucleotide sequence: TGTGCCAGCAGCTTGGTACAGTCGGATGAGCAGTTCTTC. This translates into CASSLVQSDEQFF.

V is TRBV12-3 or TRBV12-4 and J is TRBJ1-6; TRBD1 aligns across 10 bases. The ends lost 5 bases at V and 5 bases at J; junction bases unmatched: 9. The CDR3 has 17 amino acids. CDR3 amino acids: CASSPRQGALNNSPLHF. DNA of the CDR3: TGTGCCAGCAGTCCTCGACAGGGGGCTCTAAATAATTCACCCCTCCACTTT.

This clonotype showed up just a few times. The chain recombines TRBV28 with TRBJ2-7; 10 bases are shared with TRBD1. The CDR3 contains 13 residues. Germline CDR1 reads MDHEN; CDR2 reads SYDVKM. Trimming removed 6 bases from V and 7 bases from J; junction bases left unmatched: 6. CDR3: CASSPTGQGEQYV. For the CDR3, the DNA is TGTGCCAGCAGCCCTACGGGACAGGGGGAGCAGTACGTC.

The chain combines TRBV5-1 with TRBJ1-1; D is undetermined. The CDR3 contains 14 residues. V was cut by 0 bases and J by 3 bases, with 9 bases left in between. Germline CDR1 SGHRS, CDR2 YFSETQ. The DNA of the CDR3 is TGCGCCAGCAGCTTGGACGCGGGGTACACTGAAGCTTTCTTT. It codes for CASSLDAGYTEAFF.

The rearrangement uses TRBV27 and TRBJ2-1; D not resolved. Germline values: CDR1 MNHEY, CDR2 SMNVEV (reference sequence). The CDR3 sequence is 15 residues long. V was shortened by 1 base and J by 2 bases, with 9 bases between the two germline ends. CDR3 region: CASSLLGPTYNEQFF. The CDR3 nucleotides read TGTGCCAGCAGTTTATTGGGCCCTACCTACAATGAGCAGTTCTTC.

This clonotype was counted a few times. CDR3 residues: CASRVAGVQETQYF. The CDR3 DNA is TGTGCCAGCAGAGTAGCGGGGGTGCAAGAGACCCAGTACTTC. J is TRBJ2-5 and V is TRBV7-9; 9 positions agree with TRBD2. V lost 6 bases, J lost 2 bases, and 4 bases stayed unmatched. Germline loops: CDR1 SEHNR, CDR2 FQNEAQ (reference sequence). The CDR3 loop spans 14 amino acids. Based on the CDR3 plus reference TRBV7-9 and TRBJ2-5, the full variable domain is DTGVSQNPRHKITKRGQNVTFRCDPISEHNRLYWYRQTLGQGPEFLTYFQNEAQLEKSRLLSDRFSAERPKGSFSTLEIQRTEQGDSAMYLCASRVAGVQETQYFGPGTRLLVL.